The 2 T cell receptor beta chains in this list originate from one sample, sequenced in a study of vaccination effects on CD4 cells after COVID-19. The data were produced by immunoSEQ multiplex PCR, yet TCRdb's version contains in-frame clones alone and is incomplete. The sample includes approximately 60,000 clones, more than 60% seen only once; the top ten take 20% to 25%. The authors isolated CD4+ T cells after around nine days of culture. No antigens are known for them. Sequencing used CD4+ T cells from PBMCs cultured without peptide, obtained before COVID-19 vaccination. These receptors were collected from a human donor who had a prior SARS-CoV-2 infection.

This clone turned up a few times. Mismatch with germline at one junction end may stem from a read error. V is TRBV7-7 and J is TRBJ2-1; D may be TRBD1 (6 bases). CDR1 is SSHAT, CDR2 FNYEAQ, per germline (reference sequence). CDR3 size: 13 residues. The chain's CDR3 is CASSRRTESEQFF. CDR3 coding DNA: TGTGCTAGCAGCAGACGGACAGAAAGTGAGCAGTTCTTC.

The V and J genes are TRBV2 and TRBJ2-1, with 9 positions matching TRBD1. This CDR3 has 16 amino acids. Trimming took 6 bases from V and 10 from J; bases not matched to a gene: 16. Germline V lookup: CDR1 SNHLY, CDR2 FYNNEI. CDR3 amino acids: CASRSSSEQGAWEQFF. Here the CDR3 DNA reads TGTGCCAGCAGGAGCTCCTCTGAACAGGGGGCATGGGAGCAGTTCTTC.